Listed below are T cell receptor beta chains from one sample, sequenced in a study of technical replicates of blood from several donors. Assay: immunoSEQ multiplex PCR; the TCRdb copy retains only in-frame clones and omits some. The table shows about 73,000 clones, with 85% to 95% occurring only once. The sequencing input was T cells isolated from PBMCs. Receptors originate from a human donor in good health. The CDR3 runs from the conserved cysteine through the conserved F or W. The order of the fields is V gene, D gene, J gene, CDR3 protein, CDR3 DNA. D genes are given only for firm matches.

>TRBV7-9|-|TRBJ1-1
CASPTGIPNTEAFF
TGTGCCAGCCCCACAGGCATCCCGAACACTGAAGCTTTCTTT
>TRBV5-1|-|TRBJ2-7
CASSGRVAYEQYF
TGCGCCAGCAGCGGCAGGGTAGCCTACGAGCAGTACTTC
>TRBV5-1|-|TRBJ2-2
CASSLGPEGTGELFF
TGCGCCAGCAGCCTCGGACCGGAGGGCACCGGGGAGCTGTTTTTT
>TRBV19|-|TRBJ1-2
CASHPARGEGYGYTF
TGTGCCAGCCATCCGGCCAGGGGAGAAGGCTATGGCTACACCTTC
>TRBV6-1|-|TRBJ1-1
CASSEVLSEAFF
TGTGCCAGCAGTGAAGTTCTGTCTGAAGCTTTCTTT
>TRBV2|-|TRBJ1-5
CASGRSRQPQHF
TGTGCCAGCGGGAGGTCAAGGCAGCCCCAGCATTTT
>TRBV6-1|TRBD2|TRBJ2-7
CASSARLAGEQYF
TGTGCCAGCAGTGCCCGACTAGCGGGAGAACAGTACTTC
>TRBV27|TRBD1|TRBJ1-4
CASSLFFTTGTGDEKLFF
TGTGCCAGCAGCCTCTTTTTTACGACCGGGACAGGGGATGAAAAACTGTTTTTT
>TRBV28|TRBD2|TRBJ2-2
CASSLQDPGLAYYTGELFF
TGTGCCAGCAGTTTGCAGGATCCGGGACTAGCGTATTATACCGGGGAGCTGTTTTTT
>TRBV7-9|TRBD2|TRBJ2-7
CASSLGGLGSNGAYEQYF
TGTGCCAGCAGCTTAGGAGGACTAGGGTCCAACGGGGCTTACGAGCAGTACTTC
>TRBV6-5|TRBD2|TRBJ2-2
CASSFLAGGGTGELFF
TGTGCCAGCAGTTTTCTAGCGGGAGGAGGGACCGGGGAGCTGTTTTTT
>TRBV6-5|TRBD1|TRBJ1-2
CASSFDRADGYTF
TGTGCCAGCAGTTTTGACAGGGCGGATGGCTACACCTTC
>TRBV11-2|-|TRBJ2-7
CASSSSFEQYF
TGTGCCAGCAGCTCGTCTTTCGAGCAGTACTTC
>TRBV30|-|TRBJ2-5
CAWSVRRGQETQYF
TGTGCCTGGAGTGTAAGGCGGGGCCAAGAGACCCAGTACTTC
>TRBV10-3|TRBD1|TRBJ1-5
CAITGDVGQPQHF
TGTGCCATAACAGGGGATGTAGGACAGCCCCAGCATTTT
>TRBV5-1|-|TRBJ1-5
CASSLMGGEQPQHF
TGCGCCAGCAGCTTGATGGGGGGGGAACAGCCCCAGCATTTT
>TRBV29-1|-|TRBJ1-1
CSVEQNTEAFF
TGCAGCGTTGAACAGAACACTGAAGCTTTCTTT
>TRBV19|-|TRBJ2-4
CASSGWTGGATKNIQYF
TGTGCCAGTAGCGGGTGGACGGGGGGCGCGACCAAAAACATTCAGTACTTC
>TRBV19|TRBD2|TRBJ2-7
CASSISGLADGPAYEQYF
TGTGCCAGTAGTATAAGTGGGCTAGCGGATGGACCTGCCTACGAGCAGTACTTC
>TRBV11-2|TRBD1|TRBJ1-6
CASSLSPDRVASPLHF
TGTGCCAGCAGCTTAAGCCCTGACAGGGTGGCTTCACCCCTCCACTTT